One and the same sample provided the 29 T cell receptor beta chains below, sequenced in a study of blood T cell repertoires in COVID-19. Assay: immunoSEQ multiplex PCR; the TCRdb copy retains only in-frame clones and omits some. Among approximately 360,000 clones listed, roughly 90% were seen once. The sequencing input was peripheral blood. These receptors all stem from a man in his forties or fifties with acute or convalescent COVID-19.

The chain uses TRBV30 and TRBJ1-2; perhaps TRBD1 as D (5 bases). CDR3 length: 12 residues. Trimming cost V 1 base and J 13 bases, with 16 bases left between them. In germline, CDR1 is GTSNPN, CDR2 SVGIG (reference sequence). CDR3 nucleotides: TGTGCCTGGAGTGATGGTGGGGCTCCACTCACCTTC. Translation gives CAWSDGGAPLTF.

The genes are TRBV24-1 and TRBJ2-5; unclear D gene. Between the trimmed V and J ends, which lost 0 bases and 2 bases, there was a span of 12 bases. Germline lookup yields CDR1 KGHDR and CDR2 SFDVKD. The CDR3 is 16 amino acids. The CDR3 loop is CATSDLGRVDQETQYF. As DNA, the CDR3 is TGTGCCACCAGTGATTTGGGTCGGGTAGATCAAGAGACCCAGTACTTC.

This clone has a single count. The chain joins TRBV20-1 to TRBJ2-3; a possible D gene is TRBD2 (5 bases). CDR3 length: 11 residues. Germline CDR1 reads DFQATT; CDR2 reads SNEGSKA (reference sequence). Trimming shortened V by 0 bases and J by 10 bases, and 8 bases separated the two germline ends. The CDR3 nucleotides are TGCAGTGCTAGAGAGCGGCGGGCGCAGTATTTT. Translating gives CSARERRAQYF.

The V gene is TRBV4-2, the J gene TRBJ2-1; 8 nucleotides agree with TRBD2. The germline gives CDR1 LGHNA, CDR2 YNFKEQ. V gave up 6 bases and J gave up 2 bases; unmatched junction bases: 6. CDR3 size: 15 residues. The DNA of the CDR3 is TGTGCCAGCAGTCTTCAGCGGGAGCCCTACAATGAGCAGTTCTTC. Translation gives CASSLQREPYNEQFF.

This clone was recorded only once. The chain recombines TRBV6-5 with TRBJ2-7; possible D gene TRBD2, 5 bases. V was pared by 4 bases and J by 0 bases, with 13 bases between. Germline V gene sequence: CDR1 MNHEY, CDR2 SVGAGI. The CDR3 is 15 residues long. CDR3 DNA: TGTGCCAGCAGTTTTACGCGGGTCCACTCCTACGAGCAGTACTTC. It yields the protein CASSFTRVHSYEQYF.

The V call is TRBV5-4, the J call TRBJ1-2; D possibly corresponds to TRBD1 (6 bases). The CDR3 runs to 13 residues. Germline CDR1 SGHNT, CDR2 YYREEE (reference sequence). The V and J ends lost 10 bases and 4 bases respectively, with 17 bases between them. The CDR3 nucleotides are TGTGCCGGCGGACGGGGGGGGGCCTATGGCTACACCTTC. It is translated as CAGGRGGAYGYTF.

A remark on this clone: This same CDR3 is encoded by further DNA sequences in the sample. This sequence joins TRBV12-3 or TRBV12-4 and TRBJ1-2; tentative D call: TRBD1 (6 bases). The length of the CDR3 is 11 residues. V gave up 5 bases and J gave up 7 bases, with 8 bases separating them. In DNA, the CDR3 is TGTGCCAGCAGTCAGACAGGTGGCTACACCTTC. Its protein is CASSQTGGYTF.

This sequence joins TRBV3-1 (or the pseudogene TRBV3-2) and TRBJ1-5; 10 bases map to TRBD1. The germline CDR1 and CDR2 sequences are LGHDT and YNNKEL (reference sequence). This CDR3 spans 14 amino acids. V trimming: 4 bases; J trimming: 6 bases; junction bases outside the gene matches: 3. CDR3 loop: CASSRQGAGQPQHF. CDR3 bases: TGTGCCAGCAGCCGACAGGGGGCGGGTCAGCCCCAGCATTTT.

The J gene is TRBJ1-1, the V gene TRBV4-3; 10 bases are shared with TRBD1. The CDR3 covers 18 residues. Per the germline V gene, CDR1 is LGHNA and CDR2 is YSLEER. V lost 1 base and J lost 4; bases outside the gene matches: 12. The CDR3 protein is CASSQVGVPGQGTTEAFF. The CDR3 bases are TGCGCCAGCAGCCAAGTAGGGGTGCCGGGACAGGGGACCACTGAAGCTTTCTTT.

This chain uses TRBV27 with TRBJ2-3; D may be TRBD2 (5 bases). The CDR3 has 14 residues. Germline lookup yields CDR1 MNHEY and CDR2 SMNVEV (reference sequence). V was clipped by 2 bases and J by 13 bases, with 19 bases between them. CDR3 bases: TGTGCCAGCAGTTTAGCCCCGCTAGCTGGGAAAAAGTATTTT. This codes for CASSLAPLAGKKYF.

This clone was detected once. The chain is built from TRBV19 and TRBJ1-5, with TRBD1 as a possible D gene (6 bases). The CDR3 contains 16 residues. The germline gives CDR1 LNHDA, CDR2 SQIVND (reference sequence). Trimming removed 2 bases at V and 11 bases at J, with 22 bases between. In DNA, the CDR3 is TGTGCCAGTAGTATACTGGGGGGGCAGGCCCTCGGGACCCAGCATTTT. It is translated as CASSILGGQALGTQHF.

This clone occurred a few times. The chain uses TRBV4-1 and TRBJ1-3; perhaps TRBD1 as D (5 bases). Trimming took 4 bases from V and 3 from J, leaving 13 bases between them. CDR3 size: 15 residues. Per the germline V gene, CDR1 is MGHRA and CDR2 is YSYEKL. The chain's CDR3 is CASSLIGVGGNTIYF. The CDR3 nucleotides read TGCGCCAGCAGCCTGATAGGGGTGGGTGGAAACACCATATATTTT.

The chain employs TRBV4-3 and TRBJ2-2, with D perhaps matching TRBD2 (6 bases). V lost 3 bases to trimming and J lost 1 base, with 15 bases between them. CDR3 length: 17 residues. CDR1 is LGHNA and CDR2 is YSLEER in the germline V gene. As DNA, the CDR3 is TGCGCCAGCAGCCAGATTGCGGGACGGATGAACACCGGGGAGCTGTTTTTT. It specifies CASSQIAGRMNTGELFF.

The chain uses TRBV28 and TRBJ2-5, with TRBD2 matching 7 bases. The J segment lost 5 bases and the V segment lost 6 bases, leaving 12 bases of the junction unmatched. The CDR3 totals 15 residues. Germline V CDR1 and CDR2: MDHEN, SYDVKM. The CDR3 bases are TGTGCCAGCAGCTACGAGGGAGGGGTCGGCGAGACCCAGTACTTC. It codes for CASSYEGGVGETQYF.

The rearrangement joins TRBV11-1 to TRBJ1-1, with D hard to call. Trimming shortened V by 1 base and J by 4 bases, and 7 bases separated the two germline ends. Germline CDR1 reads SGHAT; CDR2 reads FQDESV (reference sequence). The CDR3 has 13 residues. The CDR3 spells CASSLGERTEAFF. The CDR3 coding sequence is TGTGCCAGCAGCTTAGGGGAGCGCACTGAAGCTTTCTTT.

This sequence joins TRBV5-6 and TRBJ2-3, with 9 bases aligning to TRBD2. The CDR3 length is 16 residues. V gave up 4 bases and J gave up 5 bases; unmatched junction bases: 11. Germline assignment: CDR1 SGHDT and CDR2 YYEEEE. This CDR3 reads CASSPRTSVFGDTQYF. CDR3 DNA sequence: TGTGCCAGCAGCCCCAGGACTAGCGTTTTCGGAGATACGCAGTATTTT.

This chain uses TRBV18 with TRBJ1-2; the match to TRBD1 covers 7 bases. The V gene's germline CDR1 is KGHSH and CDR2 LQKENI. This CDR3 contains 14 residues. After removal of 3 bases from V and 4 bases from J, the junction contained 5 bases not matched to a gene. The CDR3 region is CASSPRQGFYGYTF. The CDR3 DNA follows: TGTGCCAGCTCACCCCGACAGGGCTTCTATGGCTACACCTTC.

The gene calls are TRBV9 and TRBJ1-2; D might be TRBD1 (5 bases). Germline V gene data show CDR1 as SGDLS and CDR2 as YYNGEE. The V end lost 0 bases, the J end lost 4 bases, and 10 bases lay between the germline ends. The CDR3 length is 14 residues. CDR3 region: CASSVGGGTYGYTF. The CDR3 DNA reads as TGTGCCAGCAGCGTAGGCGGCGGGACCTATGGCTACACCTTC.

This chain joins TRBV5-4 and TRBJ1-6, with 7 positions matching TRBD1. Germline CDR1 reads SGHNT; CDR2 reads YYREEE (reference sequence). J lost 15 bases, V lost 2 bases, and 11 bases had no gene match. The CDR3 is made up of 14 amino acids. This chain's CDR3 is CASSFDGTAGHLHF. CDR3 in DNA: TGTGCCAGCAGCTTCGATGGGACAGCGGGCCACCTCCACTTT.

The chain couples TRBV7-9 to TRBJ1-1; D possibly corresponds to TRBD1 (6 bases). Trimming took off 4 bases at V and 4 bases at J, with 13 bases between the two ends. The CDR3 runs to 14 residues. The V gene's germline CDR1 is SEHNR and CDR2 FQNEAQ (reference sequence). CDR3 protein: CASSSTTGFTEAFF. CDR3 in DNA: TGTGCCAGCAGCTCTACCACAGGGTTCACTGAAGCTTTCTTT.

The V call is TRBV6-7, the J call TRBJ2-1; 10 nucleotides line up with TRBD2. TRBV6-7 is noted as an ORF with a role that remains uncertain. This CDR3 is built from 16 residues. J gave up 0 bases and V 6 bases, and 5 bases lay outside the gene matches. CDR3 DNA: TGTGCCAGCAGGCGACGACTAGCGGGCTCCTACAATGAGCAGTTCTTC. Its translation: CASRRRLAGSYNEQFF.

J is TRBJ2-7 and V is TRBV6-2 or TRBV6-3, with 8 positions matching TRBD1. The junction had 6 bases not matched to a gene; V was cut back by 6 bases and J by 2 bases. Germline loops: CDR1 MNHEY, CDR2 SVGEGT. This CDR3 has 14 residues. Here the CDR3 reads CASSDRGVTYEQYF. CDR3 DNA sequence: TGTGCCAGCAGCGACAGGGGAGTCACCTACGAGCAGTACTTC.

The rearrangement joins TRBV15 to TRBJ1-5, with D possibly TRBD1 on 5 matching bases. The germline V gene has CDR1 LNHNV and CDR2 YYDKDF (reference sequence). The CDR3 extends over 14 amino acids. Trimming took 6 bases from V and 7 from J, leaving 16 bases between them. CDR3 amino acids: CATSPVTGGQPQHF. DNA for the CDR3: TGTGCCACCAGTCCCGTAACAGGCGGACAGCCCCAGCATTTT.

This chain joins TRBV27 and TRBJ1-2; 7 bases are shared with TRBD1. V was pared by 6 bases and J by 8 bases, with 9 bases of the junction left unmatched. Germline CDR1 and CDR2: MNHEY and SMNVEV (reference sequence). The CDR3 is made up of 13 amino acids. CDR3 nucleotides: TGTGCCAGCAGACCTACAGGGGAGAGGGGCTACACCTTC. Translating it yields CASRPTGERGYTF.

The chain couples TRBV18 to TRBJ1-1; D not certain. From germline, CDR1 is KGHSH and CDR2 LQKENI. The CDR3 is made up of 14 amino acids. V gave up 1 base and J gave up 0 bases, with 6 bases separating them. CDR3 in DNA: TGTGCCAGCTCACCACTCCCCATGAACACTGAAGCTTTCTTT. Translating it yields CASSPLPMNTEAFF.

The chain has TRBV29-1 and TRBJ1-2; 10 nucleotides agree with TRBD1. Germline loops: CDR1 SQVTM, CDR2 ANQGSEA. This CDR3 has 13 residues. The junction had 3 bases not matched to a gene; V was cut back by 4 bases and J by 4 bases. DNA for the CDR3: TGCAGCGTTGGACAGGGGGCTGGCTATGGCTACACCTTC. This codes for CSVGQGAGYGYTF. The whole variable domain, filled in from reference TRBV29-1 and TRBJ1-2, reads SAVISQKPSRDICQRGTSLTIQCQVDSQVTMMFWYRQQPGQSLTLIATANQGSEATYESGFVIDKFPISRPNLTFSTLTVSNMSPEDSSIYLCSVGQGAGYGYTFGSGTRLTVV.

This rearrangement joins TRBV7-9 to TRBJ2-1; 8 bases match TRBD1. Trimming at V came to 8 bases and at J to 4 bases, leaving 7 bases not matched to a gene. CDR3 size: 14 residues. CDR1 and CDR2 from the germline V gene are SEHNR and FQNEAQ (reference sequence). The CDR3 DNA reads TGTGCCAGCGGGGGCGGGACAGGTTACAATGAGCAGTTCTTC. The encoded protein is CASGGGTGYNEQFF. Full variable domain (outside the CDR3, taken from reference TRBV7-9 and TRBJ2-1): DTGVSQNPRHKITKRGQNVTFRCDPISEHNRLYWYRQTLGQGPEFLTYFQNEAQLEKSRLLSDRFSAERPKGSFSTLEIQRTEQGDSAMYLCASGGGTGYNEQFFGPGTRLTVL.

The gene calls are TRBV11-2 and TRBJ2-3; TRBD2 matches at 9 bases. With 6 bases clipped from V and 4 bases from J, the junction kept 5 bases outside the gene matches. The CDR3 has 14 residues. Per the germline V gene, CDR1 is SGHAT and CDR2 is FQNNGV. The DNA of the CDR3 is TGTGCCAGCAGTACGCCTAGCGGGGCAGATACGCAGTATTTT. Translating it yields CASSTPSGADTQYF. Full variable domain (remainder filled in from reference TRBV11-2 and TRBJ2-3): EAGVAQSPRYKIIEKRQSVAFWCNPISGHATLYWYQQILGQGPKLLIQFQNNGVVDDSQLPKDRFSAERLKGVDSTLKIQPAKLEDSAVYLCASSTPSGADTQYFGPGTRLTVL.

The chain uses TRBV29-1 and TRBJ1-2; a weak D match, TRBD1 (6 bases). With 5 bases removed from V and 3 bases from J, the gap between germline ends came to 7 bases. This CDR3 has 11 residues. Germline CDR1 reads SQVTM; CDR2 reads ANQGSEA. The CDR3 loop is CSVNRDYGYTF. Here the CDR3 DNA reads TGCAGCGTTAACAGGGACTATGGCTACACCTTC.